One sample yielded the 28 T cell receptor beta chains listed below, sequenced in a study of cytomegalovirus exposure and HLA in healthy donors. PCR amplification relied on 60 Vbeta primers (plus 13 Jbeta primers). Sequencing used immunoSEQ multiplex PCR; TCRdb keeps in-frame clones, though not all of them. This table holds about 62,000 clones, about 71% found once. Sequenced material: PBMCs. These receptors originate from a man aged 60-69 years in good health and CMV-seropositive.

The chain recombines TRBV11-2 with TRBJ2-5; 16 bases line up with TRBD2. After removal of 1 base from V and 5 bases from J, the junction contained 7 bases not matched to a gene. CDR1 SGHAT and CDR2 FQNNGV come from the germline V gene. The CDR3 sequence is 18 residues long. CDR3 sequence reads: CASSLVVGLAGGRETQYF. In nucleotides, the CDR3 is TGTGCCAGCAGCTTAGTGGTGGGACTAGCGGGGGGGCGGGAGACCCAGTACTTC.

The table lists this clone with a few counts. The V and J genes are TRBV27 and TRBJ1-6; 9 positions agree with TRBD1. After removal of 5 bases from V and 7 bases from J, the junction contained 3 bases not matched to a gene. The CDR3 is 14 amino acids. Germline values: CDR1 MNHEY, CDR2 SMNVEV (reference sequence). For the CDR3, the DNA is TGTGCCAGCAGTACGGACAGGGGAAATTCACCCCTCCACTTT. It specifies CASSTDRGNSPLHF.

The chain uses TRBV5-1 and TRBJ1-4, with TRBD1 matching 8 bases. The V gene end was trimmed by 4 bases and the J gene end by 8 bases; junction bases not matched to a gene: 10. The CDR3 has 15 residues. CDR1 and CDR2 (germline): SGHRS, YFSETQ. In DNA form, the CDR3 reads TGCGCCAGCAGCATAAGCTTTACAGGGGGGGAAAAACTGTTTTTT. This encodes CASSISFTGGEKLFF.

As for this clone: The junction does not match germline at one end; this may be a read error. This chain uses TRBV5-4 with TRBJ2-2, with 7 bases fitting TRBD2. The CDR3 covers 16 residues. Germline CDR1 SGHNT, CDR2 YYREEE (reference sequence). The DNA of the CDR3 is TGTGCCAGCAGCTTGGATGGCGGGAGAAACACCGGGGAACTGTTTTTT. Translating gives CASSLDGGRNTGELFF.

The CDR3 nucleotides are TGTGCCAGCAGTCCAGGGTATGGCTACACCTTC. Translation gives CASSPGYGYTF. The chain employs TRBV6-6 and TRBJ1-2; maybe TRBD1 (5 bases). The V end was cut by 5 bases, the J end by 5 bases, with 6 bases between. Per the germline V gene, CDR1 is MNHNY and CDR2 is SVGAGI (reference sequence). The CDR3 is made up of 11 amino acids.

The chain couples TRBV29-1 to TRBJ2-7; 8 bases are shared with TRBD1. V gave up 7 bases and J gave up 6 bases; unmatched junction bases: 14. The CDR3 is made up of 14 amino acids. The germline V gene has CDR1 SQVTM and CDR2 ANQGSEA. Written as DNA, the CDR3 is TGCAGCGCCGGGCAAAGACAGGGGTACGGCGAGCAGTACTTC. The encoded protein is CSAGQRQGYGEQYF.

This clone was recorded once. V usage is TRBV5-1 and J usage is TRBJ1-6; no definite D call. V shed 3 bases and J shed 9 bases, with 13 bases lying between them. The CDR3 consists of 14 residues. CDR1 SGHRS and CDR2 YFSETQ come from the germline V gene. The CDR3 nucleotides are TGCGCCAGCAGCTCCGGGAGCGATGGTTCACCCCTCCACTTT. Amino acid sequence: CASSSGSDGSPLHF.

The J gene is TRBJ2-4, the V gene TRBV6-5, with 8 bases aligning to TRBD1. The ends lost 6 bases at V and 9 bases at J; junction bases unmatched: 10. The CDR3 has 14 residues. Germline V gene sequence: CDR1 MNHEY, CDR2 SVGAGI. CDR3 nucleotides: TGTGCCAGCAGGACAGCAGGGGGCGCGGGCATTCAGTACTTC. It yields the protein CASRTAGGAGIQYF.

The rearrangement links TRBV5-4 to TRBJ1-4, with 9 bases lining up with TRBD1. With V trimmed by 1 base and J by 4 bases, 5 bases remained unmatched. The germline CDR1 and CDR2 sequences are SGHNT and YYREEE (reference sequence). The CDR3 is 16 residues long. CDR3 sequence (DNA): TGTGCCAGCAGCTTGCCGAAGACAGGGGGTAATGAAAAACTGTTTTTT. It specifies CASSLPKTGGNEKLFF.

CDR3 region: CASSQVTEYGYTF. In nucleotides, the CDR3 is TGTGCCAGCAGCCAAGTGACAGAGTATGGCTACACCTTC. The chain carries TRBV4-2 and TRBJ1-2; D may be TRBD1 (5 bases). CDR3 size: 13 residues. Germline values: CDR1 LGHNA, CDR2 YNFKEQ. The V and J ends lost 1 base and 5 bases respectively, with 8 bases between them.

With respect to this clone: Different DNA sequences within this sample yield the same CDR3. V gene TRBV4-1 combines with J gene TRBJ2-7; 8 bases agree with TRBD2. The CDR3 sequence is 16 residues long. The germline V gene encodes CDR1 MGHRA and CDR2 YSYEKL. J was trimmed by 4 bases and V by 6 bases; bases with no gene match: 14. For the CDR3, the DNA is TGCGCCAGCAGTCCCCGGGTGGCGGGAGGAGTATACGAGCAGTACTTC. The encoded protein is CASSPRVAGGVYEQYF.

This chain joins TRBV11-3 and TRBJ1-2; D perhaps matches TRBD1 (6 bases). Germline CDR1 SGHNT, CDR2 YENEEA. The CDR3 length is 18 residues. V was clipped by 6 bases and J by 0 bases, with 23 bases between them. CDR3 residues: CASSTGSLTGRANYGYTF. In DNA, the CDR3 is TGTGCCAGCAGTACAGGATCCTTGACAGGCCGAGCTAACTATGGCTACACCTTC.

The chain links TRBV5-1 to TRBJ2-7, with D perhaps TRBD1 (5 bases). The CDR3 contains 13 residues. Looked up from germline, CDR1 is SGHRS and CDR2 is YFSETQ. Trimming stripped 0 bases from V and 6 bases from J, with 10 bases between. The CDR3, as DNA: TGCGCCAGCAGCTTGGGCGATAGGGGCGAGCAGTACTTC. Amino acids: CASSLGDRGEQYF.

V gene TRBV11-3 combines with J gene TRBJ2-5, with TRBD1 matching 7 bases. Germline values: CDR1 SGHNT, CDR2 YENEEA. Trimming took 1 base from V and 11 from J; bases not matched to a gene: 13. The CDR3 has 15 amino acids. CDR3 amino acids: CASSLGGQPPPGQYF. Written as DNA, the CDR3 is TGTGCCAGCAGCTTAGGGGGACAGCCTCCTCCGGGGCAGTACTTC.

The rearrangement links TRBV7-9 to TRBJ2-3, with 9 bases that match TRBD2. In germline, CDR1 is SEHNR, CDR2 FQNEAQ (reference sequence). This CDR3 region has 17 residues. Trimming removed 1 base from V and 0 bases from J; junction bases left unmatched: 5. CDR3 in DNA: TGTGCCAGCAGCTTAGGAGCGGGGGGACCTAGCACAGATACGCAGTATTTT. It encodes CASSLGAGGPSTDTQYF.

The chain is built from TRBV29-1 and TRBJ1-5, with D possibly matching TRBD1 (6 bases). Germline lookup yields CDR1 SQVTM and CDR2 ANQGSEA. CDR3 length equals 16 residues. V was trimmed by 7 bases and J by 0 bases, leaving 19 bases between them. Written as DNA, the CDR3 is TGCAGCGAAAAGGCCAGGGGCCTATATAGCAATCAGCCCCAGCATTTT. Translating gives CSEKARGLYSNQPQHF.

This clone appeared a single time. V gene TRBV29-1 combines with J gene TRBJ1-4, with 8 bases fitting TRBD1. The V gene end was trimmed by 4 bases and the J gene end by 4 bases; junction bases not matched to a gene: 2. This CDR3 contains 13 residues. From germline, CDR1 is SQVTM and CDR2 ANQGSEA. CDR3 bases: TGCAGCGTTGCACAGGGGGGTAATGAAAAACTGTTTTTT. Translated, it gives CSVAQGGNEKLFF.

In its sample, this clone is medium-sized. The V gene is TRBV7-9, the J gene TRBJ2-6, with D unresolved. The CDR3 runs to 16 residues. V was trimmed by 7 bases and J by 3 bases, leaving 16 bases between them. Germline V lookup: CDR1 SEHNR, CDR2 FQNEAQ (reference sequence). CDR3 sequence: CASTTLRGRGANVLTF. The CDR3 DNA follows: TGTGCCAGCACCACACTTAGAGGCCGTGGGGCCAACGTCCTGACTTTC.

V and J are TRBV19 and TRBJ1-2; TRBD1 agrees at 7 bases. The junction had 8 bases not matched to a gene; V was cut back by 3 bases and J by 7 bases. The CDR3 totals 14 residues. The germline V gene has CDR1 LNHDA and CDR2 SQIVND (reference sequence). The CDR3 region has the DNA TGTGCCAGTAGTATTGACGACAGGGCTATTGGCTACACCTTC. Translating it yields CASSIDDRAIGYTF.

The chain recombines TRBV18 with TRBJ2-1; tentatively, D is TRBD1 (5 bases). The CDR3 is made up of 15 amino acids. CDR1 is KGHSH, CDR2 LQKENI, per germline. Trimming took 5 bases from V and 4 from J, leaving 15 bases between them. The CDR3 bases are TGTGCCAGCTCAATTCGGACATCCCTTTACAATGAGCAGTTCTTC. It codes for CASSIRTSLYNEQFF.

This CDR3 reads CASSSGQGDRDTQYF. The CDR3 region has the DNA TGTGCCAGCAGTTCAGGGCAAGGGGACAGAGATACGCAGTATTTT. V is TRBV7-6 and J is TRBJ2-3; TRBD1 agrees at 7 bases. This CDR3 contains 15 residues. The V gene end was trimmed by 6 bases and the J gene end by 5 bases; junction bases not matched to a gene: 11. The germline V gene encodes CDR1 SGHVS and CDR2 FNYEAQ.

The CDR3 DNA reads TGTGCCAGCAGCTTCGGGACAGTTCCACCCCTCCACTTT. As protein: CASSFGTVPPLHF. V usage is TRBV5-6 and J usage is TRBJ1-6, with 7 nucleotides matching TRBD1. The CDR3 is made up of 13 amino acids. V lost 2 bases, J lost 11 bases, and 4 bases stayed unmatched. CDR1 and CDR2 (germline): SGHDT, YYEEEE.

The J gene is TRBJ2-3, the V gene TRBV2, with TRBD1 as a possible D gene (5 bases). The CDR3 extends over 17 amino acids. The V gene's germline CDR1 is SNHLY and CDR2 FYNNEI. Trimming took off 0 bases at V and 4 bases at J, with 17 bases between the two ends. DNA for the CDR3: TGTGCCAGCAGTGAAGCACTTCAAGGCAGGGCCGCAGATACGCAGTATTTT. Protein product: CASSEALQGRAADTQYF. The whole variable domain, remainder taken from reference TRBV2 and TRBJ2-3, is EPEVTQTPSHQVTQMGQEVILRCVPISNHLYFYWYRQILGQKVEFLVSFYNNEISEKSEIFDDQFSVERPDGSNFTLKIRSTKLEDSAMYFCASSEALQGRAADTQYFGPGTRLTVL.

The gene calls are TRBV7-2 and TRBJ1-4; D is perhaps TRBD1 (6 bases). This CDR3 comprises 13 residues. Germline V gene lookup returns CDR1 SGHTA and CDR2 FQGNSA. V was shortened by 9 bases and J by 8 bases, with 16 bases between the two germline ends. CDR3 coding DNA: TGTGCCAGTAACAGGGTCCTTGGCGAAAAACTGTTTTTT. Translating it yields CASNRVLGEKLFF.

The rearrangement uses TRBV11-2 and TRBJ1-4, with 8 bases identical to TRBD1. V shed 4 bases, J shed 8 bases, and the junction held 3 bases outside the gene matches. Germline loops: CDR1 SGHAT, CDR2 FQNNGV. This CDR3 has 13 residues. Here the CDR3 DNA reads TGTGCCAGCAGCTCGGACAGGGTAGAAAAACTGTTTTTT. Encoded protein: CASSSDRVEKLFF. Drawing the rest from reference TRBV11-2 and TRBJ1-4, the complete variable domain is EAGVAQSPRYKIIEKRQSVAFWCNPISGHATLYWYQQILGQGPKLLIQFQNNGVVDDSQLPKDRFSAERLKGVDSTLKIQPAKLEDSAVYLCASSSDRVEKLFFGSGTQLSVL.

At least ten counts were recorded for this clone. The chain uses TRBV5-1 and TRBJ1-4; D is possibly TRBD1 (6 bases). CDR1 is SGHRS and CDR2 is YFSETQ in the germline V gene. V lost 1 base and J 8 bases, leaving 18 bases between the germline ends. This CDR3 has 16 residues. In DNA, the CDR3 is TGCGCCAGCAGCTTGTTTCCGGGGGGCAGTGACGAAAAACTGTTTTTT. Translation: CASSLFPGGSDEKLFF.

This clone was detected only once. The rearrangement uses TRBV2 and TRBJ2-5; D possibly corresponds to TRBD2 (5 bases). Germline values: CDR1 SNHLY, CDR2 FYNNEI. The V and J ends lost 3 bases and 11 bases respectively, with 13 bases between them. The CDR3 is 12 residues long. The CDR3 coding sequence is TGTGCCAGCAGTGAGGACTCCGATGAGCAGTACTTC. It translates to CASSEDSDEQYF.

This clone was recorded only once. The chain recombines TRBV13 with TRBJ1-2; D is ambiguous. The CDR3 has 14 residues. Germline V gene data show CDR1 as PRHDT and CDR2 as FYEKMQ (reference sequence). With 1 base removed from V and 0 bases from J, the gap between germline ends came to 6 bases. DNA of the CDR3: TGTGCCAGCAGCTTAGAAGCGGCTAACTATGGCTACACCTTC. Its translation: CASSLEAANYGYTF.